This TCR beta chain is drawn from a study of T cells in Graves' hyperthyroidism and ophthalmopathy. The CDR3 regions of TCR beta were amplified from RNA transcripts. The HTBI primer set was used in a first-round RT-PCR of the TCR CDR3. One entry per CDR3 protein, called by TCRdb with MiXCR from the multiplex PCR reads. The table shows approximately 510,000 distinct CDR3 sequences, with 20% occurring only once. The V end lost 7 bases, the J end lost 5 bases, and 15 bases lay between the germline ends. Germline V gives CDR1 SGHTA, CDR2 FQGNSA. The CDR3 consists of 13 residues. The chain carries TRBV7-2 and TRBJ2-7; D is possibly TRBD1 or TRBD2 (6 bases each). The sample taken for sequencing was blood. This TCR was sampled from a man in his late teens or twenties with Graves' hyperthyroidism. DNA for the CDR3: TGTGCCAGCACCGGGGGCGGAATCGACGAGCAGTACTTC. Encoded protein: CASTGGGIDEQYF.